The rows below give T cell receptor beta chains drawn from one sample of a study of blood T cell repertoires in COVID-19. TCRdb keeps only in-frame clones here, not all; method: immunoSEQ multiplex PCR. The data contain some 490,000 clones, around 85% of them singletons. What was sequenced was peripheral blood. These receptors all come from a human donor in a cohort sampled during active COVID-19. The CDR3 runs from the conserved cysteine through the conserved F or W. The D gene is left open where the match is weak. Some rows have no size entry. The others give once, few or many, or a class for an expanded clone.

V gene,J gene,D gene,clone size,CDR3 DNA,CDR3 protein
TRBV14,TRBJ2-3,TRBD2,-,TGTGCCAGCAGCCAAGGATTAGCGGGAGTTACGCAGTATTTT,CASSQGLAGVTQYF
TRBV7-2,TRBJ1-6,-,-,TGTGCCAGCAGCTTAGCCCTAAATTCACCCCTCCACTTT,CASSLALNSPLHF
TRBV19,TRBJ2-1,TRBD1,-,TGTGCCAGTAGAACACCTGGGACAGGGAGTTACAATGAGCAGTTCTTC,CASRTPGTGSYNEQFF
TRBV30,TRBJ1-5,-,-,TGTGCCTGGAGCCCCGGGAGCGAGCAGCCCCAGCATTTT,CAWSPGSEQPQHF
TRBV9,TRBJ1-3,-,-,TGTGCCAGCAGCAGTGGGGGCACTGGAAACACCATATATTTT,CASSSGGTGNTIYF
TRBV7-9,TRBJ2-7,TRBD2,-,TGTGCCAGCAGCCTCAGTAGCGGGAGCCACGAGCAGTACTTC,CASSLSSGSHEQYF
TRBV4-1,TRBJ1-1,-,-,TGCGCCAGCAGCCAAGAACCACGGGGTGACACTGAAGCTTTCTTT,CASSQEPRGDTEAFF
TRBV19,TRBJ2-7,TRBD2,-,TGTGCCAGTAGTATAGTTTATGGGACTAGTAAGGACGAGCAGTACTTC,CASSIVYGTSKDEQYF
TRBV30,TRBJ1-1,-,-,TGTGCCTGGAGTCTGTTTGGCAGTCAGAACACTGAAGCTTTCTTT,CAWSLFGSQNTEAFF
TRBV24-1,TRBJ2-1,TRBD2,-,TGTGCCACCAGTGATCCGACTAGCGGGGCCTACAATGAGCAGTTCTTC,CATSDPTSGAYNEQFF
TRBV5-4,TRBJ1-2,TRBD1,-,TGTGCCAGCAGCCCCCAACAGGGGACAGGAGTCTATGGCTACACCTTC,CASSPQQGTGVYGYTF
TRBV7-9,TRBJ2-5,-,-,TGTGCCAGCAGCTTAGCCCAGGGGTTAGAGACCCAGTACTTC,CASSLAQGLETQYF
TRBV5-1,TRBJ2-3,-,-,TGCGCCAGCAGCTTGGGGGGGCCCAGCACAGATACGCAGTATTTT,CASSLGGPSTDTQYF
TRBV2,TRBJ1-3,-,once,TGTGCCAGCATACGGGACTCTGGAAACACCATATATTTT,CASIRDSGNTIYF
TRBV5-1,TRBJ2-1,-,-,TGCGCCAGCAGCCCCGAGGTAGTACGCAGTGAGCAGTTCTTC,CASSPEVVRSEQFF
TRBV30,TRBJ2-2,-,few,TGTGCCTGGAGGGTGAACAGGGACGGCGGGGAGCTGTTTTTT,CAWRVNRDGGELFF
TRBV19,TRBJ1-2,TRBD1,-,TGTGCCGGACTAGACAGGGGAGGTGGTGGCTACACCTTC,CAGLDRGGGGYTF
TRBV28,TRBJ1-2,-,few,TGTGCCAGCACCCCGCGAGGGAACGGCTACACCTTC,CASTPRGNGYTF
TRBV5-4,TRBJ1-1,-,-,TGTGCCAGCAGCTCGCTAGCCGGGGTTAACACTGAAGCTTTCTTT,CASSSLAGVNTEAFF
TRBV27,TRBJ1-3,-,once,TGTGCCAGCAGTTCTCGGGAAGCTGGAAACACCATATATTTT,CASSSREAGNTIYF
TRBV4-2,TRBJ1-1,TRBD1,-,TGTGCCAGCAGCCGCGGGACAGGGGGTAAGGGGAACACTGAAGCTTTCTTT,CASSRGTGGKGNTEAFF
TRBV3-1/TRBV3-2,TRBJ1-5,TRBD1,-,TGTGCCAGCAGCCAAACAGGGGAACAGCCCCAGCATTTT,CASSQTGEQPQHF
TRBV5-5,TRBJ1-2,TRBD1,-,TGTGCCACGACAGGGGGCGCGGGGGGCTACACCTTC,CATTGGAGGYTF
TRBV7-3,TRBJ2-3,-,-,TGTGCCAGCAGCTCTGTGGGAGGCCCCAGCACAGATACGCAGTATTTT,CASSSVGGPSTDTQYF
TRBV18,TRBJ2-5,-,-,TGTGCCAGCTCACCTTCCCTGGGGGCGCGGGAGACCCAGTACTTC,CASSPSLGARETQYF
TRBV6-5,TRBJ2-2,-,-,TGTGCCAGTAACAGGGAACCGGGGACCGGGGAGCTGTTTTTT,CASNREPGTGELFF
TRBV30,TRBJ1-4,TRBD1,-,TGTGCCTGGAGTCAGGAGACTAGGGGGCTAGCTAATGAAAAACTGTTTTTT,CAWSQETRGLANEKLFF
TRBV30,TRBJ2-5,TRBD1,-,TGTGCCGGGAGGGGACAGGGTAAGGTCGAGACCCAGTACTTC,CAGRGQGKVETQYF
TRBV24-1,TRBJ1-2,TRBD1,few,TGTGCCACCAAAGCCCCGGGACAGGGAAACTATGGCTACACCTTC,CATKAPGQGNYGYTF
TRBV28,TRBJ1-1,-,-,TGTGCCAGCAGTTTCTCGGGAGCCAATGAAGCTTTCTTT,CASSFSGANEAFF
TRBV29-1,TRBJ2-1,-,once,TGCAGCGCATACACCCGCCATAACAATGAGCAGTTCTTC,CSAYTRHNNEQFF
TRBV2,TRBJ2-7,TRBD2,once,TGTGCCAGCAAACAGGGACTAGCGGGAGCCGACGAGCAGTACTTC,CASKQGLAGADEQYF
TRBV7-3,TRBJ1-1,TRBD1,-,TGTGCCAGCAGCCGACAGGGGGCAACGAACACTGAAGCTTTCTTT,CASSRQGATNTEAFF
TRBV3-1/TRBV3-2,TRBJ2-5,TRBD2,-,TGTGCCAGCAGCCAACGTATAGGTAGCGGGTCTTTGGAGACCCAGTACTTC,CASSQRIGSGSLETQYF
TRBV7-3,TRBJ2-5,TRBD2,-,TGTGCCAGCAGCTGGCGACTAGCGGGAGACCTAGAGACCCAGTACTTC,CASSWRLAGDLETQYF
TRBV12-3/TRBV12-4,TRBJ1-2,-,-,TGTGCCAGCAGTTTAAAGCGCTATGGCTACACCTTC,CASSLKRYGYTF
TRBV30,TRBJ2-2,-,few,TGTGCCTGCGGCCGGGGGAGCACCGGGGAGCTGTTTTTT,CACGRGSTGELFF
TRBV11-2,TRBJ2-5,TRBD2,-,TGTGCCAGCAGTCGTAGGGGGGCCGGACTAGCGGGAGTGACCCAGTACTTC,CASSRRGAGLAGVTQYF
TRBV27,TRBJ2-1,TRBD2,-,TGTGCCAGCAGTCCCCCGATAGCGGGAGCATCGAATGAGCAGTTCTTC,CASSPPIAGASNEQFF
TRBV7-2,TRBJ2-1,-,-,TGTGCCAGCAGCTTAACTCCGGGAGTCCCATACAATGAGCAGTTCTTC,CASSLTPGVPYNEQFF
TRBV5-6,TRBJ1-2,TRBD1,once,TGTGCCAGCAGCTTGTGGGACAGGGCTCAGTACCCAGATGGCTACACCTTC,CASSLWDRAQYPDGYTF